Listed here are 27 T cell receptor beta chains from one sample, sequenced in a study of CD8 T cells in ankylosing spondylitis. One entry per CDR3 protein results from TCRdb running MiXCR on the 5' RACE reads. Altogether just over 300,000 distinct CDR3 sequences are present, less than 25% being singletons, with the ten largest covering under 4%. Sample: blood, either unsorted or a sorted T cell fraction (not recorded which). The receptors come from a female donor with ankylosing spondylitis or in good health (not recorded which).

The V call is TRBV5-1, the J call TRBJ2-6; D may match TRBD1 or TRBD2 (5 bases each). With 6 bases removed from V and 1 base from J, the gap between germline ends came to 14 bases. The CDR3 is 16 amino acids. Germline-derived CDR1 and CDR2 are SGHRS and YFSETQ. The CDR3 DNA is TGCGCCAGCACCCTGGGACGTCTGTCTGGGGCCAACGTCCTGACTTTC. The encoded protein is CASTLGRLSGANVLTF.

This clonotype occurred a few times. The chain links TRBV5-6 to TRBJ2-4; D call uncertain. From germline, CDR1 is SGHDT and CDR2 YYEEEE. The length of the CDR3 is 13 residues. The V end was cut by 5 bases, the J end by 7 bases, with 13 bases between. In DNA, the CDR3 is TGTGCCAGCAGACGACCACCGTCGAACATTCAGTACTTC. It specifies CASRRPPSNIQYF.

This clonotype was picked up many times. The chain recombines TRBV29-1 with TRBJ2-3; D uncertain. In germline, CDR1 is SQVTM, CDR2 ANQGSEA. Between the trimmed V and J ends, which lost 6 bases and 2 bases, there was a span of 9 bases. This CDR3 spans 12 amino acids. CDR3 coding DNA: TGCAGCGTGGCGCCAACCACAGATACGCAGTATTTT. Protein product: CSVAPTTDTQYF.

The chain links TRBV20-1 to TRBJ2-7; 7 nucleotides line up with TRBD1. Trimming cost V 5 bases and J 3 bases; bases outside gene matches: 7. Looked up from germline, CDR1 is DFQATT and CDR2 is SNEGSKA (reference sequence). This CDR3 contains 13 residues. The CDR3 DNA reads TGCAGTGCTTGCCGGGACAGAGGCTACGAGCAGTACTTC. Protein sequence: CSACRDRGYEQYF.

This clonotype was seen repeatedly, ten times or more. The rearrangement links TRBV25-1 to TRBJ2-5; D remains unclear. Per germline, CDR1 MGHDK and CDR2 SYGVNS. Between the trimmed V and J ends, which lost 6 bases and 4 bases, there was a span of 9 bases. The CDR3 loop spans 12 amino acids. The CDR3: CASSWRRETQYF. CDR3 DNA sequence: TGTGCCAGCAGCTGGCGGCGAGAGACCCAGTACTTC.

Comments on this clonotype: Mismatch with germline at one junction end may stem from a read error. The V gene is TRBV7-7, the J gene TRBJ2-1; D may match TRBD1 or TRBD2 (5 bases each). Germline CDR1 SSHAT, CDR2 FNYEAQ (reference sequence). The CDR3 contains 16 residues. The CDR3 spells CASSLGSRGSYNEQFF. The CDR3 DNA reads as TGTGCTAGCAGCTTAGGGTCGAGGGGTTCCTACAATGAGCAGTTCTTC.

The V call is TRBV7-2, the J call TRBJ2-5, with 7 bases aligning to TRBD1. The CDR3 extends over 14 amino acids. J gave up 5 bases and V 5 bases, and 8 bases lay outside the gene matches. The germline CDR1 and CDR2 sequences are SGHTA and FQGNSA. The CDR3 DNA follows: TGTGCCAGCAGCGTGACAGGGTTGTTGGAGACCCAGTACTTC. It yields the protein CASSVTGLLETQYF.

This clonotype has only a few counts. The chain combines TRBV18 with TRBJ2-3; possibly TRBD2 for D (6 bases). The V gene's germline CDR1 is KGHSH and CDR2 LQKENI. V lost 1 base, J lost 0 bases, and 17 bases lay in between. This CDR3 has 18 residues. The chain's CDR3 is CASSPRIAGGVSTDTQYF. CDR3 in DNA: TGTGCCAGCTCACCACGGATTGCAGGCGGGGTTAGCACAGATACGCAGTATTTT.

This chain joins TRBV20-1 and TRBJ2-4; D gene unclear. Trimming took off 0 bases at V and 0 bases at J, with 6 bases between the two ends. Germline V gene sequence: CDR1 DFQATT, CDR2 SNEGSKA (reference sequence). The length of the CDR3 is 14 residues. The CDR3: CSARERLAKNIQYF. The DNA of the CDR3 is TGCAGTGCTAGAGAGCGGCTAGCCAAAAACATTCAGTACTTC.

This chain uses TRBV25-1 with TRBJ2-7; D perhaps matches TRBD2 (7 bases). The CDR3 is 13 residues long. V was trimmed by 4 bases and J by 6 bases, leaving 13 bases between them. The V gene's germline CDR1 is MGHDK and CDR2 SYGVNS. DNA for the CDR3: TGTGCCAGCAGTGCACAGGGAGGGCTCGAGCAGTACTTC. Amino acid sequence: CASSAQGGLEQYF.

This clonotype turned up a few times. The chain carries TRBV5-4 and TRBJ2-5; 9 nucleotides align to TRBD1. The germline gives CDR1 SGHNT, CDR2 YYREEE (reference sequence). The ends lost 2 bases at V and 9 bases at J; junction bases unmatched: 8. The CDR3 sequence is 14 residues long. CDR3 bases: TGTGCCAGCAGCTTAAAGGGACAGGGAGCCCCCCAGTACTTC. As protein: CASSLKGQGAPQYF. The whole variable domain, remainder taken from reference TRBV5-4 and TRBJ2-5, is ETGVTQSPTHLIKTRGQQVTLRCSSQSGHNTVSWYQQALGQGPQFIFQYYREEENGRGNFPPRFSGLQFPNYSSELNVNALELDDSALYLCASSLKGQGAPQYFGPGTRLLVL.

This clonotype was detected many times. CDR3 amino acids: CASSNRHGNEQFF. In DNA, the CDR3 is TGTGCCAGCAGTAATCGACATGGGAATGAGCAGTTCTTC. The chain links TRBV12-3 or TRBV12-4 to TRBJ2-1, with D uncertain. This CDR3 is 13 amino acids long. With 5 bases removed from V and 7 bases from J, the gap between germline ends came to 12 bases.

This clonotype was detected a few times. The chain employs TRBV6-5 and TRBJ1-2; D not certain. CDR1 MNHEY and CDR2 SVGAGI come from the germline V gene. The V end was cut by 2 bases, the J end by 3 bases, with 10 bases between. The CDR3 runs 14 residues. DNA of the CDR3: TGTGCCAGCAGTTACACCCCAGAGGACTATGGCTACACCTTC. The encoded protein is CASSYTPEDYGYTF.

Ten or more counts support this clonotype. The chain is built from TRBV4-3 and TRBJ2-7; D is possibly TRBD2 (6 bases). Germline values: CDR1 LGHNA, CDR2 YSLEER. This CDR3 is 15 amino acids long. V dropped 0 bases and J dropped 6 bases, with 15 bases sitting between them. The CDR3 reads CASSQDRRRGGEQYF. The CDR3 DNA reads as TGCGCCAGCAGCCAAGATCGCCGCCGGGGAGGCGAGCAGTACTTC.

Ten or more counts support this clonotype. The chain employs TRBV7-2 and TRBJ2-3, with D maybe TRBD2 (5 bases). Germline assignment: CDR1 SGHTA and CDR2 FQGNSA. The length of the CDR3 is 15 residues. The V end was cut by 5 bases, the J end by 0 bases, with 12 bases between. CDR3 DNA: TGTGCCAGCAGCCTAGGACGGGGAAGCACAGATACGCAGTATTTT. Translating gives CASSLGRGSTDTQYF.

The rearrangement links TRBV7-9 to TRBJ2-2; no reliable D call. This CDR3 spans 14 amino acids. The germline CDR1 and CDR2 sequences are SEHNR and FQNEAQ (reference sequence). Trimming removed 5 bases at V and 1 base at J, with 8 bases between. CDR3 nucleotides: TGTGCCAGCAGCAAGGTCGTGAACACCGGGGAGCTGTTTTTT. This encodes CASSKVVNTGELFF.

This clonotype was found a few times. This chain uses TRBV6-1 with TRBJ2-2, with 7 bases identical to TRBD1. V trimming: 7 bases; J trimming: 4 bases; junction bases outside the gene matches: 9. The CDR3 loop spans 15 amino acids. From germline, CDR1 is MNHNS and CDR2 SASEGT. The CDR3 DNA reads TGTGCCAGCACCCGACAGGGCTGGGTCACCGGGGAGCTGTTTTTT. Its protein is CASTRQGWVTGELFF.

Only a few counts were recorded for this clonotype. CDR3 nucleotide sequence: TGTGCCAGCAGTTACTCGACGGGGGGATATCGCTACACCTTC. Translating it yields CASSYSTGGYRYTF. The V call is TRBV6-5, the J call TRBJ1-2; weak D call: TRBD1 (5 bases). The V gene lost 0 bases and the J gene lost 9 bases, with 14 bases spanning the gap. There are 14 residues in the CDR3. CDR1 is MNHEY, CDR2 SVGAGI, per germline.

V is TRBV5-5 and J is TRBJ2-6; D not certain. This CDR3 has 16 residues. Trimming removed 6 bases at V and 0 bases at J, with 13 bases between. Germline CDR1 and CDR2: SGHKS and YYEKEE (reference sequence). The CDR3 protein is CASTRTLSSGANVLTF. CDR3 coding DNA: TGTGCCAGCACCAGAACTCTTAGCTCTGGGGCCAACGTCCTGACTTTC. The entire variable domain, with the rest obtained from reference TRBV5-5 and TRBJ2-6, is as follows: DAGVTQSPTHLIKTRGQQVTLRCSPISGHKSVSWYQQVLGQGPQFIFQYYEKEERGRGNFPDRFSARQFPNYSSELNVNALLLGDSALYLCASTRTLSSGANVLTFGAGSRLTVL.

This clonotype was seen ten or more times. V gene TRBV12-3 or TRBV12-4 combines with J gene TRBJ2-5, with 8 bases aligning to TRBD2. This CDR3 spans 15 amino acids. V lost 3 bases and J lost 4; bases outside the gene matches: 7. In DNA, the CDR3 is TGTGCCAGCAGTTTCAGTCTAGCGGGTGGAGAGACCCAGTACTTC. This gives the protein CASSFSLAGGETQYF.

This clonotype was seen a few times. The chain employs TRBV3-1 and TRBJ1-1; D unclear. This CDR3 region has 11 residues. V was cut by 5 bases and J by 7 bases, with 8 bases left in between. Germline-derived CDR1 and CDR2 are LGHDT and YNNKEL (reference sequence). CDR3 sequence reads: CASSFGGEAFF. CDR3 bases: TGTGCCAGCAGCTTCGGTGGTGAAGCTTTCTTT.

This clonotype was seen a handful of times. V usage is TRBV20-1 and J usage is TRBJ2-7; 7 bases match TRBD1. V shed 3 bases and J 2 bases; nucleotides not matched to a gene: 4. The CDR3 loop spans 13 amino acids. Germline lookup yields CDR1 DFQATT and CDR2 SNEGSKA (reference sequence). The CDR3 coding sequence is TGCAGTGCTAGCCAGGGACAGCCCTACGAGCAGTACTTC. It is translated as CSASQGQPYEQYF.

The J gene is TRBJ2-5, the V gene TRBV5-1; no clear D. V lost 5 bases, J lost 5 bases, and 10 bases lay in between. The germline V gene encodes CDR1 SGHRS and CDR2 YFSETQ. This CDR3 is built from 12 residues. The CDR3 DNA reads TGCGCCAGCAGTGTTAGGGTTGAGACCCAGTACTTC. The encoded protein is CASSVRVETQYF.

This clonotype appeared a few times. The chain recombines TRBV10-3 with TRBJ2-3; TRBD2 is a possible D gene (6 bases). The CDR3 is 16 amino acids. V was pared by 2 bases and J by 6 bases, with 18 bases between. In germline, CDR1 is ENHRY, CDR2 SYGVKD. The CDR3 DNA reads as TGTGCCATCAGTGAGCTGGGGGGATGGCGGTCGGATACGCAGTATTTT. As protein: CAISELGGWRSDTQYF.

The V and J genes are TRBV20-1 and TRBJ2-7, with TRBD2 as a possible D gene (5 bases). Germline CDR1 reads DFQATT; CDR2 reads SNEGSKA (reference sequence). Trimming took 0 bases from V and 1 from J, leaving 13 bases between them. The CDR3 covers 15 residues. The CDR3 DNA reads as TGCAGTGCTAGAGACCCAAGACGGGATTCCTACGAGCAGTACTTC. Its protein product is CSARDPRRDSYEQYF.

This clonotype was counted only a few times. CDR3 loop: CATRSGTSTDTQYF. For the CDR3, the DNA is TGTGCCACCCGAAGTGGCACTAGCACAGATACGCAGTATTTT. The J gene is TRBJ2-3, the V gene TRBV10-3; D remains unclear. From germline, CDR1 is ENHRY and CDR2 SYGVKD. Trimming removed 10 bases at V and 0 bases at J, with 14 bases between. The CDR3 has 14 residues.

The chain joins TRBV15 to TRBJ2-3; 7 bases line up with TRBD2. Germline V lookup: CDR1 LNHNV, CDR2 YYDKDF (reference sequence). The CDR3 extends over 18 amino acids. The trim removed 1 base at V and 2 bases at J, leaving 12 bases unmatched. The CDR3 DNA is TGTGCCACCAGCAGAGGTTTTACGGGAGGCCGAATCACAGATACGCAGTATTTT. It specifies CATSRGFTGGRITDTQYF.